This T cell receptor (beta chain) stems from a study of T cells in Graves' hyperthyroidism and ophthalmopathy. General study points: Researchers found most expanded thyroid clonotypes above 0.001 in blood as well. In simple terms, a model built on 13 V-J features told ophthalmopathy apart from stable hyperthyroidism.

Concerning this clonotype: What it recognizes is unknown.

TCR beta CDR3 sequences were amplified from RNA transcripts. TCR CDR3 underwent first-round RT-PCR with the HTBI primer set. MiXCR was run by TCRdb on the multiplex PCR reads, yielding one entry per CDR3 protein. The sample records under 350,000 distinct CDR3 sequences, around a fifth being singletons. Looked up from germline, CDR1 is SGHRS and CDR2 is YFSETQ. The CDR3 runs to 15 residues. Trimming removed 1 base at V and 0 bases at J, with 10 bases between. Researchers defined stable Graves' hyperthyroidism as no ophthalmopathy progression within 18 months. Patients were aged 18 to 65, had disease duration under 2 months, and had newly diagnosed hyperthyroidism.

This sequence joins TRBV5-1 and TRBJ1-2; no definite D call. The clonotype comes from a woman aged 50 to 60 with Graves' hyperthyroidism. Sample: blood. The CDR3 loop is CASSLSAAANYGYTF. In nucleotides, the CDR3 is TGCGCCAGCAGCTTGTCCGCGGCAGCTAACTATGGCTACACCTTC.